This TCR beta chain was identified in a study of blood T cell repertoires in COVID-19 (TCRdb year 2020). Describing the broader study: Collaborator samples came from the United States, Italy and Spain and covered acute and convalescent phases of COVID-19. The material from the prospective study consisted of cDNA or gDNA derived from T cells, B-cell-depleted T cells, or PBMCs. Where available, HLA class I and class II types were taken from metadata supplied by the sample provider and were not determined by assay-based typing. The samples were drawn from two sources: the first 160 participants of the ongoing ImmuneRACE study, and 950 to 1,500 subjects contributed by 6 global collaborators. The repertoires were released in a freely available public database meant as a resource for research on the immune response to SARS-CoV-2. The dataset comprised deeply sampled blood TCRbeta repertoires from subjects exposed to, actively infected with, or recovered from COVID-19. A de-identified subject ID, COVID-19 status, age in years and sex were almost always included in the sample metadata. Points the paper makes about the study in general: How much clinical and demographic metadata was included differed by source and by participant, and the metadata was provided uncurated.

Comments on this clone: Its specific antigen is unknown. No base quality values were provided; no much bigger clone lies one nucleotide off.

V is shortened by 3 bases, J by 2 bases, and the region joining them spans 17 bases. The CDR3, cysteine through phenylalanine, is 17 amino acids long. Just CDR3 DNA is preserved here, 51 bases in frame from base 1. Via the germline V gene, CDR1 is KGHDR and CDR2 SFDVKD. Each collaborating institution followed its own protocols to collect whole blood in K2EDTA tubes. For TCRbeta analysis, collaborators shipped samples as frozen whole blood, isolated PBMCs, or DNA extracted from either of those sample types. TCRbeta CDR3 regions were amplified from genomic DNA using the immunoSEQ Assay, a bias-controlled multiplex PCR. The study's processing was this. Nucleated cell counts per sample were estimated from amplification of reference gene primers within the assay. To quantify the absolute abundance of each unique TCRbeta CDR3 rearrangement, sequence reads were collapsed and filtered. Productive Simpson clonality was computed per sample as the square root of Simpson's diversity index over productive rearrangements. This is the immuneACCESS table as TCRdb keeps it, with only in-frame sequences that have V and J called. A part of the clones is gone; compared with another copy, unresolved V genes explain less than half, and the rest is unexplained. V, J and clone size are those of that table, while D and trimming were read from the DNA. The sample table contains about 74,000 clones; only one count was recorded for roughly four fifths of them. The ten largest clones represent more than 20% of the sample.

Sequencing was performed on peripheral blood. The chain was built from TRBV24-1 and TRBJ2-3; TRBD2 is perhaps the D gene, given 6 matching bases. This clonotype was obtained from a man aged 65-85 years with acute or convalescent COVID-19. The CDR3 loop reads CATSDRGTLHPTDTQYF. The DNA sequence is TGTGCCACCAGTGATAGAGGGACTCTCCACCCCACAGATACGCAGTATTTT.